Each of the 16 T cell receptor beta chains below was sequenced from the same sample in a study of blood T cell repertoires in COVID-19. Profiled with immunoSEQ multiplex PCR; TCRdb holds only in-frame clones, not every one. The sample has 56,000 or so clones; just under 90% are singletons. The sample comprised peripheral blood. All receptors come from a man aged 50 or older with acute or convalescent COVID-19.

Only a few counts were recorded for this clone. This sequence joins TRBV5-1 and TRBJ2-7, with unresolved D. Between the trimmed V and J ends, which lost 4 bases and 3 bases, there was a span of 8 bases. Germline V CDR1 and CDR2: SGHRS, YFSETQ. The CDR3 contains 12 residues. CDR3 region: CASSNMLYEQYF. The DNA for the CDR3 is TGCGCCAGCAGCAACATGCTCTACGAGCAGTACTTC.

This sequence joins TRBV5-4 and TRBJ2-1, with D perhaps matching TRBD2 (6 bases). Germline loops: CDR1 SGHNT, CDR2 YYREEE (reference sequence). CDR3 length: 14 residues. Trimming took off 7 bases at V and 2 bases at J, with 13 bases between the two ends. The CDR3 nucleotides are TGTGCCAGCGTACGGGAGTTCGCCTACAATGAGCAGTTCTTC. Protein product: CASVREFAYNEQFF.

The gene calls are TRBV23-1 and TRBJ2-2, with D possibly TRBD2 on 6 matching bases. TRBV23-1 is an open reading frame, and its role is uncertain. V lost 5 bases, J lost 6 bases, and 19 bases lay in between. The CDR3 runs 16 residues. The CDR3 is CASSYRGQGGAGELFF. DNA of the CDR3: TGCGCCAGCAGTTACCGTGGGCAGGGAGGCGCCGGGGAGCTGTTTTTT.

This rearrangement joins TRBV5-1 to TRBJ2-3, with 9 bases fitting TRBD2. Trimming cost V 0 bases and J 2 bases; bases outside gene matches: 1. Germline loops: CDR1 SGHRS, CDR2 YFSETQ. The CDR3 is 15 amino acids. This CDR3 reads CASSLAGLATDTQYF. Here the CDR3 DNA reads TGCGCCAGCAGCTTGGCGGGACTAGCCACAGATACGCAGTATTTT.

The chain carries TRBV2 and TRBJ2-7; 7 bases are shared with TRBD2. Germline CDR1 SNHLY, CDR2 FYNNEI. There are 13 residues in the CDR3. CDR3 sequence: CARSGRERREQYF. CDR3 nucleotide sequence: TGTGCTCGAAGCGGGCGGGAGCGGCGCGAGCAGTACTTC.

The chain uses TRBV27 and TRBJ2-3; D gene uncertain. CDR1 is MNHEY and CDR2 is SMNVEV in the germline V gene (reference sequence). The CDR3 totals 11 residues. V lost 4 bases and J lost 8, with 7 bases in between. The CDR3 coding sequence is TGTGCCAGCAGTTCTACTATTACGCAGTATTTT. Translating it yields CASSSTITQYF.

This rearrangement joins TRBV6-1 to TRBJ2-7; 10 nucleotides line up with TRBD2. Germline-derived CDR1 and CDR2 are MNHNS and SASEGT. V lost 1 base and J lost 6; bases outside the gene matches: 12. The CDR3 has 17 residues. The CDR3 sequence: CASSEVGGRLAGVEQYF. CDR3 nucleotide sequence: TGTGCCAGCAGTGAAGTAGGGGGTAGGCTAGCGGGAGTCGAGCAGTACTTC.

This clone was recorded only once. The genes are TRBV25-1 and TRBJ2-5; tentative D call: TRBD2 (5 bases). Germline CDR1 and CDR2: MGHDK and SYGVNS. This CDR3 has 13 residues. V was trimmed by 2 bases and J by 5 bases, leaving 9 bases between them. Here the CDR3 DNA reads TGTGCCAGCAGTGAAATCGGGGTGGAGACCCAGTACTTC. Translated: CASSEIGVETQYF.

The chain couples TRBV5-5 to TRBJ1-2; possible D gene TRBD1, 5 bases. Per the germline V gene, CDR1 is SGHKS and CDR2 is YYEKEE (reference sequence). This CDR3 is built from 14 residues. V was trimmed by 2 bases and J by 0 bases, leaving 8 bases between them. The CDR3 spells CASSFDRTNYGYTF. CDR3 nucleotides: TGTGCCAGCAGCTTTGACAGAACTAACTATGGCTACACCTTC.

The chain couples TRBV2 to TRBJ1-6; D is possibly TRBD1 (5 bases). V shed 6 bases and J shed 6 bases, with 12 bases lying between them. Germline CDR1 is SNHLY and CDR2 is FYNNEI. The length of the CDR3 is 14 residues. The CDR3 loop is CASRMTETNSPLHF. As DNA, the CDR3 is TGTGCCAGCAGAATGACAGAGACTAATTCACCCCTCCACTTT.

The chain has TRBV27 and TRBJ1-2, with 7 bases identical to TRBD1. The CDR3 has 19 amino acids. The germline V gene has CDR1 MNHEY and CDR2 SMNVEV (reference sequence). V lost 2 bases to trimming and J lost 0 bases; unmatched junction nucleotides: 15. CDR3 bases: TGTGCCAGCAGTTTAGGGACAGAAGTCGCCGAAACCGCTAACTATGGCTACACCTTC. Translated, it gives CASSLGTEVAETANYGYTF.

CDR3 amino acids: CASSERSPGQGGNQPQHF. CDR3 DNA sequence: TGTGCCAGCAGTGAACGATCACCGGGACAGGGTGGCAATCAGCCCCAGCATTTT. The chain employs TRBV2 and TRBJ1-5, with 9 nucleotides matching TRBD1. Germline lookup yields CDR1 SNHLY and CDR2 FYNNEI. V shed 2 bases, J shed 2 bases, and the junction held 10 bases outside the gene matches. There are 18 residues in the CDR3.

The V gene is TRBV6-6, the J gene TRBJ1-2, with a weak D call TRBD1 (5 bases). V lost 6 bases, J lost 2 bases, and 13 bases lay in between. The length of the CDR3 is 14 residues. Germline V gene data show CDR1 as MNHNY and CDR2 as SVGAGI (reference sequence). CDR3 protein: CASSKGVRNYGYTF. In DNA form, the CDR3 reads TGTGCCAGCAGCAAAGGGGTCAGGAACTATGGCTACACCTTC.

The genes are TRBV7-3 and TRBJ1-1; perhaps TRBD1 as D (5 bases). Per the germline V gene, CDR1 is SGHTA and CDR2 is FQGTGA. Trimming cost V 1 base and J 4 bases, with 13 bases left between them. The CDR3 has 15 residues. CDR3 protein: CASSLNPGSSTEAFF. The CDR3 DNA reads TGTGCCAGCAGCTTAAATCCAGGGTCGAGCACTGAAGCTTTCTTT.

The chain has TRBV6-5 and TRBJ2-7; 12 bases align to TRBD1. Trimming took 6 bases from V and 3 from J; bases not matched to a gene: 6. CDR1 and CDR2 (germline): MNHEY, SVGAGI. The CDR3 is 15 amino acids. DNA of the CDR3: TGTGCCAGCAGGTGGGGACAGGGGGCAGTCTACGAGCAGTACTTC. Residues: CASRWGQGAVYEQYF.

This clone showed up just a few times. V and J are TRBV28 and TRBJ2-1, with 9 positions matching TRBD1. CDR3 length: 16 residues. V lost 4 bases and J lost 7; bases outside the gene matches: 11. Germline-derived CDR1 and CDR2 are MDHEN and SYDVKM. The CDR3 DNA follows: TGTGCCAGCAGTTCCACAGGGGGCGGCCGAGGAAATGAGCAGTTCTTC. Translated, it gives CASSSTGGGRGNEQFF.